This T cell receptor (beta chain) stems from a study of cytomegalovirus exposure and HLA in healthy donors. At the level of the study: Within an early data release were about 85 million unique TCRs drawn from HLA-typed donors. Study-wide findings and caveats: Reports described diagnosis of cytomegalovirus status by the classifier as highly specific and sensitive.

The PCR used 60 Vbeta and 13 Jbeta primers. Using immunoSEQ multiplex PCR, the repertoire was profiled, and TCRdb retains in-frame clones only, with some absent. The sample contains some 190,000 clones, around 78% of which appear only once. Concerning this clone: The target antigen is unknown.

The CDR3 has 16 residues. Trimming at V came to 3 bases and at J to 4 bases, leaving 6 bases not matched to a gene. Germline CDR1 LGHNA, CDR2 YNFKEQ. What was sequenced was PBMCs. This TCR was sampled from a woman younger than 45 in good health and CMV-seropositive. J is TRBJ2-3 and V is TRBV4-2; TRBD1 agrees at 11 bases. The CDR3 DNA reads as TGTGCCAGCAGCCACTTAACGGACAGGGGGCCAGATACGCAGTATTTT. It translates to CASSHLTDRGPDTQYF.